The entry below gives a single T cell receptor beta chain sequence along with its context. What it recognizes is unknown. TCRdb fed the RT-PCR reads into MiXCR, producing one record per CDR3 protein. Of 450,000 to 600,000 distinct CDR3 sequences listed, 7.5% to 8.5% were seen once; the top ten hold over 10%. The data stem from a study of response to subunit inactivated influenza vaccine. V was clipped by 4 bases and J by 5 bases, with 8 bases between them. The CDR3 runs to 12 residues. Study-level points and caveats: Few new T cells, the authors suggested, are recruited by each seasonal influenza vaccination.

The sequence was collected from a man aged 50 to 75 who received an inactivated influenza vaccine. This sample comprised PBMCs from blood, obtained less than 30 months after vaccination. The chain recombines TRBV12-3 or TRBV12-4 with TRBJ2-5; D is perhaps TRBD1 or TRBD2 (5 bases each). CDR3 DNA sequence: TGTGCCAGCAGTTCCTGGGGGGAGACCCAGTACTTC. Its translation: CASSSWGETQYF.